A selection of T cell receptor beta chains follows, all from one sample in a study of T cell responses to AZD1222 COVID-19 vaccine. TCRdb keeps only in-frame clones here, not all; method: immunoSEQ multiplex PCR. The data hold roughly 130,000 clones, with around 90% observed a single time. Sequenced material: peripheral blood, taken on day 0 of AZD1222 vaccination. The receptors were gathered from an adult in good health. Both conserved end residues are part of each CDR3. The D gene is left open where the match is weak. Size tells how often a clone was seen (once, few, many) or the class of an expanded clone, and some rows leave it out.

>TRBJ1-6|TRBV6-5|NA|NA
CASSIRVGFNSPLHF
TGTGCCAGCTCCATACGGGTCGGATTTAATTCACCCCTCCACTTT
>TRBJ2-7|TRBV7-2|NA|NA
CASSLGAQGYEQYF
TGTGCCAGCAGCTTAGGGGCTCAGGGATACGAGCAGTACTTC
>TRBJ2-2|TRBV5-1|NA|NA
CASSLTLSNTGELFF
TGCGCCAGCAGCTTGACCCTATCGAACACCGGGGAGCTGTTTTTT
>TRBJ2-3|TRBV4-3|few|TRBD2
CASSPGVAGGPDTQYF
TGCGCCAGCAGCCCAGGAGTCGCGGGGGGGCCAGATACGCAGTATTTT
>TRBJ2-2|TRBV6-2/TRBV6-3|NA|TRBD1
CASSYRTGWFAGELFF
TGTGCCAGCAGTTACCGGACAGGGTGGTTTGCCGGGGAGCTGTTTTTT
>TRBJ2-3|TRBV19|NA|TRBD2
CASSMSSGITDTQYF
TGTGCCAGTAGTATGTCTAGCGGTATCACAGATACGCAGTATTTT
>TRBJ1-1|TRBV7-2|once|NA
CASSLAGGNTEAFF
TGTGCCAGCAGCCTGGCAGGTGGGAACACTGAAGCTTTCTTT
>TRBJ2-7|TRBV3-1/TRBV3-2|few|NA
CASSQIQWGSYEQYF
TGTGCCAGCAGCCAAATCCAGTGGGGGAGCTACGAGCAGTACTTC
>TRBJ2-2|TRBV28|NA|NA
CASRRQGGRNTGELFF
TGTGCCAGCAGGCGACAGGGAGGAAGGAACACCGGGGAGCTGTTTTTT
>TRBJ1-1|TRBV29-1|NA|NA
CSVEDRAVNTEAFF
TGCAGCGTTGAAGATCGGGCTGTTAACACTGAAGCTTTCTTT
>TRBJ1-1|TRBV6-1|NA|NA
CASSEGPHTEAFF
TGTGCCAGCAGTGAAGGCCCGCACACTGAAGCTTTCTTT
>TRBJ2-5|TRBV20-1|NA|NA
CSARPGGTQYF
TGCAGTGCTCGGCCTGGTGGGACCCAGTACTTC
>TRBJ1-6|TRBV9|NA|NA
CASSARTSASSYNSPLHF
TGTGCCAGCAGCGCACGGACGTCGGCGAGCTCCTATAATTCACCCCTCCACTTT
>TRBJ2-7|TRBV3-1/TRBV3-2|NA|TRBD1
CASSPGPGQGVWSHEQYF
TGTGCCAGCAGCCCGGGCCCAGGACAGGGTGTATGGTCCCACGAGCAGTACTTC
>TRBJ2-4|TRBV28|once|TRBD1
CASSGDSKNIQYF
TGTGCCAGCAGCGGGGACAGCAAAAACATTCAGTACTTC
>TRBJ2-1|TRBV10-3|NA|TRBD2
CAISESASGLEQFF
TGTGCCATCAGTGAGTCCGCTAGCGGCCTGGAGCAGTTCTTC
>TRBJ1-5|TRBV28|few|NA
CASRTQAPPSQPQHF
TGTGCCAGCAGAACCCAGGCGCCACCCAGTCAGCCCCAGCATTTT
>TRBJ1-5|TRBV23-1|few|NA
CASSHEGHPSEPQHF
TGCGCCAGCAGTCACGAAGGACACCCTTCAGAGCCCCAGCATTTT
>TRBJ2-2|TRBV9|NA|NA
CASSPHLTGELFF
TGTGCCAGCAGCCCTCATCTCACCGGGGAGCTGTTTTTT
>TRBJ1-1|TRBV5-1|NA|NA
CASSALTGMNTEAFF
TGCGCCAGCAGCGCCTTGACAGGCATGAACACTGAAGCTTTCTTT
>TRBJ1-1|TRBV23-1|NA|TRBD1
CASGEGAGTEAFF
TGCGCCAGCGGGGAGGGGGCTGGCACTGAAGCTTTCTTT
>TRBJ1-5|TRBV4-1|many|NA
CASSQIRGSQPQHF
TGCGCCAGCAGCCAAATCCGGGGGTCTCAGCCCCAGCATTTT
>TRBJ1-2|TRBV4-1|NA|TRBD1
CASSQDLTGGNDYGYTF
TGCGCCAGCAGCCAAGATCTGACAGGGGGAAATGACTATGGCTACACCTTC
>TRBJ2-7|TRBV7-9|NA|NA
CASSLWVSYEQYF
TGTGCCAGCAGCTTGTGGGTCTCCTACGAGCAGTACTTC
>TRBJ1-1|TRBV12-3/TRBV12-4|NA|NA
CASSTGDGTEAFF
TGTGCCAGCAGTACAGGAGACGGCACTGAAGCTTTCTTT
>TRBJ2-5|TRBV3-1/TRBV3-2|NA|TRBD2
CASSQEAGGETQYF
TGTGCCAGCAGCCAAGAGGCGGGGGGGGAGACCCAGTACTTC
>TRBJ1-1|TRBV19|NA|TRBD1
CASSIGDSEAFF
TGTGCCAGTAGTATCGGGGACAGTGAAGCTTTCTTT
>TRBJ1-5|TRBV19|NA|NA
CASSMQQRSTQPQHF
TGTGCCAGTAGTATGCAACAGAGATCGACTCAGCCCCAGCATTTT
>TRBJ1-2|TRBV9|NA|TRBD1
CASSDPRTGDFGYTF
TGTGCCAGCAGCGATCCCCGGACAGGGGACTTTGGCTACACCTTC
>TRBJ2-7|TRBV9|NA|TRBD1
CASSASWTGHNEQYF
TGTGCCAGCAGCGCCTCTTGGACAGGGCATAACGAGCAGTACTTC
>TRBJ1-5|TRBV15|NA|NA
CATSRDRVFHQPQHF
TGTGCCACCAGCAGAGATCGGGTTTTCCATCAGCCCCAGCATTTT
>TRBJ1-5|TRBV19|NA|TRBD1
CASTDREGQPQHF
TGTGCCAGTACGGACAGGGAGGGCCAGCCCCAGCATTTT
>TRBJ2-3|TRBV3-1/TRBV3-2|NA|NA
CASSQFGGMTDTQYF
TGTGCCAGCAGCCAGTTTGGGGGGATGACAGATACGCAGTATTTT
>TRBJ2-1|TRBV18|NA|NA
CASSSPGTGDEQFF
TGTGCCAGCTCATCTCCGGGGACTGGGGATGAGCAGTTCTTC
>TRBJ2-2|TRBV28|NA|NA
CASSISDSLNTGELFF
TGTGCCAGCAGTATTTCCGACAGCCTGAACACCGGGGAGCTGTTTTTT
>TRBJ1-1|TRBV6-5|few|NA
CASTGQLNTEAFF
TGTGCCAGCACAGGGCAATTGAACACTGAAGCTTTCTTT
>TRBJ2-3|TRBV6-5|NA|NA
CASALPGGPTDTQYF
TGTGCCAGCGCCCTCCCGGGGGGCCCCACAGATACGCAGTATTTT
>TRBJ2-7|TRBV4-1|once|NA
CASSQGGNTYEQYF
TGCGCCAGCAGCCAAGGTGGGAATACCTACGAGCAGTACTTC
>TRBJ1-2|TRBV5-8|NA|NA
CASRPPPEYGYTF
TGTGCCAGCAGACCCCCCCCGGAATATGGCTACACCTTC
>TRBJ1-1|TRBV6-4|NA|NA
CASSEWGGTEAFF
TGTGCCAGCAGTGAGTGGGGGGGCACTGAAGCTTTCTTT
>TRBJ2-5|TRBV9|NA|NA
CASSVAKLAGRLRETQYF
TGTGCCAGCAGCGTAGCAAAACTAGCCGGCAGGCTGCGAGAGACCCAGTACTTC
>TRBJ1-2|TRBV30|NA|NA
CAWSVRGGNYGYTF
TGTGCCTGGAGTGTACGAGGGGGTAACTATGGCTACACCTTC
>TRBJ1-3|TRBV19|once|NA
CASSLGGTPSGNTIYF
TGTGCCAGTAGCTTGGGGGGGACCCCATCTGGAAACACCATATATTTT
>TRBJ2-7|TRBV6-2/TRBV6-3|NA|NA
CASSYAGFYEQYF
TGTGCCAGCAGTTACGCGGGGTTCTACGAGCAGTACTTC
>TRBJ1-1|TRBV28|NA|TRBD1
CASSLGTAEAFF
TGTGCCAGCAGTTTAGGGACAGCTGAAGCTTTCTTT
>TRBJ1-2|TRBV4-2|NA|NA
CASSQEGQGPVYGYTF
TGTGCCAGCAGCCAAGAGGGGCAGGGCCCGGTCTATGGCTACACCTTC
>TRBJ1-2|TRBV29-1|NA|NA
CSVEKGGPYGYTF
TGCAGCGTTGAAAAAGGGGGGCCCTATGGCTACACCTTC